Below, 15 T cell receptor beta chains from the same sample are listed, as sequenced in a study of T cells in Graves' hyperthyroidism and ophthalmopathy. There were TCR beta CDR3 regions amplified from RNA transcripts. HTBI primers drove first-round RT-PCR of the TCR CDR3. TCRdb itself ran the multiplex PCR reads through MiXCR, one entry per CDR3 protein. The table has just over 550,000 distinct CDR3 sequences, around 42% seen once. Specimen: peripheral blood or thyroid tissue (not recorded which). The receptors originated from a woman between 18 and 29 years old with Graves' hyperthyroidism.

The CDR3 is CASTAGDYNSPLHF. For the CDR3, the DNA is TGTGCCAGCACCGCAGGGGACTATAATTCACCCCTCCACTTT. The chain employs TRBV7-3 and TRBJ1-6, with D possibly being TRBD1 (6 bases). CDR1 and CDR2 from the germline V gene are SGHTA and FQGTGA. Trimming left V 7 bases short and J 3 bases short, with 10 bases between. This CDR3 is built from 14 residues.

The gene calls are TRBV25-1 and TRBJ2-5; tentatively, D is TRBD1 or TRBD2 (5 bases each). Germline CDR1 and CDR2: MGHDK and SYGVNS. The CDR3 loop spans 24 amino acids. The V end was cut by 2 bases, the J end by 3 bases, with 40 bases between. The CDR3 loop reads CASSEGVAIENGRCPGAKEETQYF. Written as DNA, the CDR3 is TGTGCCAGCAGTGAAGGTGTAGCCATAGAAAACGGTAGGTGTCCCGGGGCTAAGGAAGAGACCCAGTACTTC.

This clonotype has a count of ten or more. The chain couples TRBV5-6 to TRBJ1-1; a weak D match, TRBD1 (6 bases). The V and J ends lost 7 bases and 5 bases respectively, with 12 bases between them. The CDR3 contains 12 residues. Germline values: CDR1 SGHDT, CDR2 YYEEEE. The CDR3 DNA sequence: TGTGCCAGCGGCGTAGGGGGGACTGAAGCTTTCTTT. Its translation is CASGVGGTEAFF.

The CDR3 DNA is TGCAGTGCTCGGACAGGGATGTTCCAAGAGACCCAGTACTTC. Residues: CSARTGMFQETQYF. The chain couples TRBV20-1 to TRBJ2-5, with 8 bases matching TRBD1. Germline assignment: CDR1 DFQATT and CDR2 SNEGSKA (reference sequence). V gave up 5 bases and J gave up 1 base; unmatched junction bases: 6. This CDR3 contains 14 residues.

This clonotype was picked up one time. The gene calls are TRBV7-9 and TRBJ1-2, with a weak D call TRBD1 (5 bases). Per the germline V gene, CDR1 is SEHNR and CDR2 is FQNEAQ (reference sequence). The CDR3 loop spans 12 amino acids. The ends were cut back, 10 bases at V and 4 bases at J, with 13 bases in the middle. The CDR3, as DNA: TGTGCCACCAGTGACAGCGTCTATGGCTACACCTTC. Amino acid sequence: CATSDSVYGYTF.

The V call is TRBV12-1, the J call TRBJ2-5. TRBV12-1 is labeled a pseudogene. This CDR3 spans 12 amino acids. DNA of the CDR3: TGTGCCAGCAGCTTTAGCAATCAGCCCCAGTACTTC. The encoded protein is CASSFSNQPQYF.

Written as DNA, the CDR3 is TGCAGCGTGGTGGACGGGCGTGGGGGCAATCAGCCCCAGCATTTT. Encoded protein: CSVVDGRGGNQPQHF. The J gene is TRBJ1-5, the V gene TRBV29-1, with D uncertain. This CDR3 is 15 amino acids long. V was cut by 6 bases and J by 2 bases, with 17 bases left in between. CDR1 and CDR2 from the germline V gene are SQVTM and ANQGSEA.

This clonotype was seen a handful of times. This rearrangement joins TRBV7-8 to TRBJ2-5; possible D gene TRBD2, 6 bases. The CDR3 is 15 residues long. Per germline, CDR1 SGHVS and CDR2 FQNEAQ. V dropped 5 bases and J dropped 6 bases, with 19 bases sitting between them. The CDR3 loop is CASSRFPGLQQTQYF. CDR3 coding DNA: TGTGCCAGCAGCCGCTTCCCGGGACTGCAGCAGACCCAGTACTTC.

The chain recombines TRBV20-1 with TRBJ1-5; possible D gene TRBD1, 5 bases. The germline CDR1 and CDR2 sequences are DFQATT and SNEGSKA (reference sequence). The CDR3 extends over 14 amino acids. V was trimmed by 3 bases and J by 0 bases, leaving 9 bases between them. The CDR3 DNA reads TGCAGTGCTAGGGTAGGGGCTAGCAATCAGCCCCAGCATTTT. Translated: CSARVGASNQPQHF.

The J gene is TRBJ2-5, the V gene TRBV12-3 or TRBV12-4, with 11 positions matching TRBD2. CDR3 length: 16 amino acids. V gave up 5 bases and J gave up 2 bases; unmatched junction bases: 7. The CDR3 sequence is CASSPPSGRPQETQYF. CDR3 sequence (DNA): TGTGCCAGCAGTCCCCCTAGCGGGAGGCCGCAAGAGACCCAGTACTTC.

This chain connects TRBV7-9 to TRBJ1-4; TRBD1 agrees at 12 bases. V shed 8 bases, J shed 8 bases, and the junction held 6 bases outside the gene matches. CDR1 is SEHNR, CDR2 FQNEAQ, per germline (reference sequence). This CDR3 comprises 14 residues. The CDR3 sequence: CASRRDRGREKLFF. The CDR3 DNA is TGTGCCAGCCGCCGGGACAGGGGGCGAGAAAAACTGTTTTTT.

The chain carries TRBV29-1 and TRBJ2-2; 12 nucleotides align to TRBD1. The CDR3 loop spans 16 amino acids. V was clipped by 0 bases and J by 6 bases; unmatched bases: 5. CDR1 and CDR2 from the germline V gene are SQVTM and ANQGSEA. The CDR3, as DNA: TGCAGCGTTGAAGATAGGGACAGGGGGCAGTCCGGGGAGCTGTTTTTT. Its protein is CSVEDRDRGQSGELFF.

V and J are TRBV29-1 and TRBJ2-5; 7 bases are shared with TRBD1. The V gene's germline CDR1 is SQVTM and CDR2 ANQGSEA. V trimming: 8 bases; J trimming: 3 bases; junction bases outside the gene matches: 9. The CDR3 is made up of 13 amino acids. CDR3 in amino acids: CSSWSGTEETQYF. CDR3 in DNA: TGCAGCTCATGGTCCGGGACAGAAGAGACCCAGTACTTC.

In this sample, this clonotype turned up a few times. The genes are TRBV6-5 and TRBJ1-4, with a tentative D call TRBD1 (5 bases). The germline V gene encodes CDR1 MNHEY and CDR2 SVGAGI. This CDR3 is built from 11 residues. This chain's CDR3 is CASGWNEKLFF. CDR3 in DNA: TGTGCATCAGGGTGGAATGAAAAACTGTTTTTT.

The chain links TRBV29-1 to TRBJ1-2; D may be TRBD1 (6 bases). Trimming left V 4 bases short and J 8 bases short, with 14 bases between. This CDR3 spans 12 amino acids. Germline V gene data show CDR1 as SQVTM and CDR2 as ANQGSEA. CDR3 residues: CSVVGATIGYTF. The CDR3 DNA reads TGCAGCGTTGTGGGGGCGACCATCGGCTACACCTTC. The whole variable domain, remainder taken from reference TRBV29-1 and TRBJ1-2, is SAVISQKPSRDICQRGTSLTIQCQVDSQVTMMFWYRQQPGQSLTLIATANQGSEATYESGFVIDKFPISRPNLTFSTLTVSNMSPEDSSIYLCSVVGATIGYTFGSGTRLTVV.